Each of the 19 T cell receptor beta chains below was sequenced from the same sample in a study of OX40 agonist ivuxolimab in advanced cancers. Here immunoSEQ multiplex PCR was the method, and the copy in TCRdb shows in-frame clones only, minus some. The table has some 64,000 clones, 88% seen once. Sequences were derived from CD4+ or CD8+ T cells sorted from blood, sampled in a trial of the OX40 agonist ivuxolimab. The receptor source for this set is an adult with an advanced solid tumor such as melanoma, head and neck, liver or kidney cancer.

V and J are TRBV5-4 and TRBJ2-1; D may be TRBD2 (6 bases). V lost 4 bases to trimming and J lost 0 bases, with 17 bases between them. The germline gives CDR1 SGHNT, CDR2 YYREEE (reference sequence). This CDR3 contains 17 residues. For the CDR3, the DNA is TGTGCCAGCAGCCCCATGGTGGCGGGGAGCTCCTACAATGAGCAGTTCTTC. This translates into CASSPMVAGSSYNEQFF.

V and J are TRBV6-1 and TRBJ1-5, with a tentative D call TRBD1 (6 bases). This CDR3 contains 16 residues. The V gene's germline CDR1 is MNHNS and CDR2 SASEGT. The V gene lost 6 bases and the J gene lost 0 bases, with 15 bases spanning the gap. The CDR3 spells CASRETGYYSNQPQHF. In nucleotides, the CDR3 is TGTGCCAGCAGGGAAACAGGGTACTATAGCAATCAGCCCCAGCATTTT.

The genes are TRBV6-5 and TRBJ1-1; 10 bases are shared with TRBD1. The germline CDR1 and CDR2 sequences are MNHEY and SVGAGI. The V and J ends lost 2 bases and 4 bases, in that order; junction bases with no gene match: 4. This CDR3 spans 15 amino acids. In DNA, the CDR3 is TGTGCCAGCAGTTACGCCAGGACAGGGGGCACTGAAGCTTTCTTT. This codes for CASSYARTGGTEAFF.

The chain combines TRBV7-2 with TRBJ2-3, with D possibly being TRBD1 or TRBD2 (5 bases each). Trimming cost V 5 bases and J 7 bases, with 13 bases left between them. This CDR3 region has 13 residues. Germline loops: CDR1 SGHTA, CDR2 FQGNSA. The CDR3 here is CASSRDRPYTQYF. In DNA form, the CDR3 reads TGTGCCAGCAGCCGGGACCGACCGTATACGCAGTATTTT.

This chain links TRBV2 with TRBJ1-4, with 7 bases fitting TRBD1. The germline CDR1 and CDR2 sequences are SNHLY and FYNNEI. The CDR3 contains 13 residues. With V trimmed by 9 bases and J by 8 bases, 9 bases remained unmatched. CDR3 residues: CASYRDRGEKLFF. In nucleotides, the CDR3 is TGTGCCAGTTACCGGGACAGAGGGGAAAAACTGTTTTTT. Supplemented by reference TRBV2 and TRBJ1-4, the full variable domain reads EPEVTQTPSHQVTQMGQEVILRCVPISNHLYFYWYRQILGQKVEFLVSFYNNEISEKSEIFDDQFSVERPDGSNFTLKIRSTKLEDSAMYFCASYRDRGEKLFFGSGTQLSVL.

The chain joins TRBV5-1 to TRBJ2-1; D uncertain. Germline V gene sequence: CDR1 SGHRS, CDR2 YFSETQ. With 0 bases removed from V and 5 bases from J, the gap between germline ends came to 15 bases. The CDR3 runs to 16 residues. The CDR3 reads CASSLVPGIKNNEQFF. The CDR3 bases are TGCGCCAGCAGCTTGGTGCCAGGTATTAAGAACAATGAGCAGTTCTTC.

V gene TRBV5-1 combines with J gene TRBJ2-3; 7 bases fit TRBD1. V shed 0 bases and J 7 bases; nucleotides not matched to a gene: 8. The length of the CDR3 is 15 residues. Germline-derived CDR1 and CDR2 are SGHRS and YFSETQ. CDR3 sequence reads: CASSLDWTGMNTQYF. The CDR3 DNA is TGCGCCAGCAGCTTGGACTGGACAGGAATGAATACGCAGTATTTT.

The gene calls are TRBV9 and TRBJ2-3; 12 positions match TRBD2. Trimming cost V 1 base and J 5 bases; bases outside gene matches: 5. The germline V gene has CDR1 SGDLS and CDR2 YYNGEE. CDR3 length: 16 amino acids. CDR3 sequence reads: CASSVLAGGPGDTQYF. CDR3 DNA sequence: TGTGCCAGCAGCGTACTAGCGGGAGGGCCAGGAGATACGCAGTATTTT.

The chain links TRBV19 to TRBJ1-5; D is ambiguous. Trimming removed 6 bases from V and 7 bases from J, with 13 bases in between. Germline CDR1 LNHDA, CDR2 SQIVND (reference sequence). This CDR3 contains 13 residues. CDR3 coding DNA: TGTGCCAGTAGCTTTTCCGGCGAGCAGCCCCAGCATTTT. Translating gives CASSFSGEQPQHF.

This chain connects TRBV11-2 to TRBJ2-2; TRBD1 matches 12 bases. This CDR3 comprises 17 residues. V lost 5 bases to trimming and J lost 6 bases; unmatched junction nucleotides: 10. Germline V gene data show CDR1 as SGHAT and CDR2 as FQNNGV. CDR3: CASSPGQGAIKPGELFF. The DNA of the CDR3 is TGTGCCAGCAGCCCGGGACAGGGGGCAATTAAGCCCGGGGAGCTGTTTTTT.

The gene calls are TRBV7-8 and TRBJ1-1; D is undetermined. Trimming removed 5 bases from V and 6 bases from J, with 13 bases in between. The germline V gene encodes CDR1 SGHVS and CDR2 FQNEAQ. The CDR3 is 13 amino acids. The CDR3 coding sequence is TGTGCCAGCAGCCCCCGATTGGGAGCTGAAGCTTTCTTT. Encoded protein: CASSPRLGAEAFF.

The chain combines TRBV19 with TRBJ1-3; D is perhaps TRBD1 (6 bases). There are 16 residues in the CDR3. V was trimmed by 3 bases and J by 0 bases, leaving 12 bases between them. Germline CDR1 LNHDA, CDR2 SQIVND (reference sequence). DNA of the CDR3: TGTGCCAGTAGTATCGGGGGGCAAAGCTCTGGAAACACCATATATTTT. Translation gives CASSIGGQSSGNTIYF.

The chain couples TRBV15 to TRBJ2-2; 7 bases align to TRBD2. CDR3 size: 15 residues. Looked up from germline, CDR1 is LNHNV and CDR2 is YYDKDF (reference sequence). J gave up 5 bases and V 0 bases, and 3 bases lay outside the gene matches. CDR3 DNA: TGTGCCACCAGCAGAGAGGCGGGAGTTACCGGGGAGCTGTTTTTT. As protein: CATSREAGVTGELFF.

The chain couples TRBV5-4 to TRBJ2-7; TRBD2 matches at 7 bases. The germline gives CDR1 SGHNT, CDR2 YYREEE (reference sequence). V lost 0 bases and J lost 4; bases outside the gene matches: 1. This CDR3 is 13 amino acids long. The CDR3 protein is CASSLVGGYEQYF. The CDR3 nucleotides read TGTGCCAGCAGCTTGGTGGGGGGGTACGAGCAGTACTTC. The full variable domain, its missing parts supplied by reference TRBV5-4 and TRBJ2-7, is ETGVTQSPTHLIKTRGQQVTLRCSSQSGHNTVSWYQQALGQGPQFIFQYYREEENGRGNFPPRFSGLQFPNYSSELNVNALELDDSALYLCASSLVGGYEQYFGPGTRLTVT.

The J gene is TRBJ2-3, the V gene TRBV7-3; a possible D gene is TRBD2 (5 bases). V lost 1 base to trimming and J lost 0 bases, with 8 bases between them. The CDR3 runs 15 residues. The germline V gene encodes CDR1 SGHTA and CDR2 FQGTGA. The CDR3 is CASSLSGLSTDTQYF. For the CDR3, the DNA is TGTGCCAGCAGCTTAAGCGGGCTCAGCACAGATACGCAGTATTTT.

The chain joins TRBV6-1 to TRBJ1-6; no clear D. V lost 5 bases to trimming and J lost 9 bases, with 8 bases between them. Germline lookup yields CDR1 MNHNS and CDR2 SASEGT. CDR3 size: 12 residues. The CDR3 sequence: CASSHPLSPLHF. Here the CDR3 DNA reads TGTGCCAGCAGTCATCCCCTTTCACCCCTCCACTTT.

The rearrangement uses TRBV6-1 and TRBJ1-1; TRBD1 might be the D (5 bases). With 5 bases removed from V and 10 bases from J, the gap between germline ends came to 35 bases. Looked up from germline, CDR1 is MNHNS and CDR2 is SASEGT. CDR3 length: 19 amino acids. The CDR3 loop is CASSQDLGRGVGDPRRAFF. CDR3 in DNA: TGTGCCAGCAGTCAAGACTTAGGACGGGGGGTGGGAGACCCGCGTAGAGCTTTCTTT.

V gene TRBV15 combines with J gene TRBJ2-3; no firm D call. Trimming took off 2 bases at V and 5 bases at J, with 8 bases between the two ends. This CDR3 comprises 13 residues. The germline V gene has CDR1 LNHNV and CDR2 YYDKDF (reference sequence). In DNA form, the CDR3 reads TGTGCCACCAGCAGACCTCAGAGAGATACGCAGTATTTT. Translating it yields CATSRPQRDTQYF.

The chain is built from TRBV9 and TRBJ2-5; no definite D call. V was clipped by 0 bases and J by 5 bases, with 11 bases between them. The CDR3 loop spans 14 amino acids. Germline CDR1 is SGDLS and CDR2 is YYNGEE. CDR3 nucleotides: TGTGCCAGCAGCGTAGGAAAAGGGATGGAGACCCAGTACTTC. Translated: CASSVGKGMETQYF.